The 2 T cell receptor beta chains presented below share a single source sample, sequenced in a study of shared clonotypes between healthy human individuals. Clones were sequenced by immunoSEQ multiplex PCR, and TCRdb holds only the in-frame ones, with some missing. Of approximately 340,000 clones listed, about 74% were seen once; the top ten hold 10%. The sequenced sample consisted of memory CD4+ T cells sorted from blood. Subset meaning: CD45RA-negative fraction. The receptor source for this set is a man between 25 and 39 years old in good health.

The genes are TRBV5-8 and TRBJ2-7, with D possibly being TRBD2 (6 bases). The V gene lost 4 bases and the J gene lost 0 bases, with 11 bases spanning the gap. Germline V lookup: CDR1 SGHTS, CDR2 YDEGEE. The CDR3 covers 14 residues. The CDR3 region has the DNA TGTGCCAGCAGCATCGGGACTTTCTCCTACGAGCAGTACTTC. It translates to CASSIGTFSYEQYF. Together with reference TRBV5-8 and TRBJ2-7, the CDR3 gives the full variable domain: EAGVTQSPTHLIKTRGQQATLRCSPISGHTSVYWYQQALGLGLQFLLWYDEGEERNRGNFPPRFSGRQFPNYSSELNVNALELEDSALYLCASSIGTFSYEQYFGPGTRLTVT.

CDR3 sequence reads: CASSPIMSAQGTEAFF. The CDR3 coding sequence is TGTGCCAGCTCACCTATCATGTCTGCTCAGGGCACTGAAGCTTTCTTT. V is TRBV18 and J is TRBJ1-1, with a weak D call TRBD1 (5 bases). The CDR3 covers 16 residues. Germline CDR1 is KGHSH and CDR2 is LQKENI. The V gene lost 3 bases and the J gene lost 4 bases, with 18 bases spanning the gap.